The 25 T cell receptor beta chains given below trace back to one sample, sequenced in a study of T cell changes during pregnancy in multiple sclerosis. Repertoires were generated with immunoSEQ multiplex PCR, while TCRdb's copy carries only in-frame clones and drops some. The table lists 57,000 or so clones, approximately 86% of them singletons, with approximately 1.8% in the top ten. Here the sequenced sample was peripheral blood, taken in the first trimester of pregnancy. Every receptor here comes from a female donor with multiple sclerosis, enrolled in a pregnancy study.

This clone has a single count. V gene TRBV4-1 combines with J gene TRBJ2-2; 7 nucleotides align to TRBD2. The CDR3 runs 18 residues. V lost 0 bases, J lost 0 bases, and 7 bases stayed unmatched. Germline CDR1 and CDR2: MGHRA and YSYEKL. The CDR3 is CASSQEGLAVANTGELFF. The CDR3 region has the DNA TGCGCCAGCAGCCAAGAAGGGCTAGCGGTCGCGAACACCGGGGAGCTGTTTTTT.

The chain joins TRBV4-2 to TRBJ2-3, with a weak D call TRBD2 (6 bases). Germline CDR1 is LGHNA and CDR2 is YNFKEQ. This CDR3 has 16 residues. V was cut by 0 bases and J by 2 bases, with 12 bases left in between. As DNA, the CDR3 is TGTGCCAGCAGCCAAGATAGGGGACTTCCCACAGATACGCAGTATTTT. Protein: CASSQDRGLPTDTQYF.

The genes are TRBV9 and TRBJ2-1, with D maybe TRBD2 (5 bases). The CDR3 loop spans 14 amino acids. The V gene's germline CDR1 is SGDLS and CDR2 YYNGEE. Trimming left V 0 bases short and J 10 bases short, with 14 bases between. CDR3 amino acids: CASSVDPLVGEQFF. The CDR3 DNA sequence: TGTGCCAGCAGCGTAGACCCACTAGTAGGAGAGCAGTTCTTC. The whole variable domain, remainder taken from reference TRBV9 and TRBJ2-1, is DSGVTQTPKHLITATGQRVTLRCSPRSGDLSVYWYQQSLDQGLQFLIQYYNGEERAKGNILERFSAQQFPDLHSELNLSSLELGDSALYFCASSVDPLVGEQFFGPGTRLTVL.

Here the CDR3 DNA reads TGTGCCAGCAGCCCCGACAGGCGGCCCCAGCATTTT. Translated, it gives CASSPDRRPQHF. The V and J genes are TRBV28 and TRBJ1-5, with D perhaps matching TRBD1 (6 bases). The V gene lost 6 bases and the J gene lost 9 bases, with 12 bases spanning the gap. The CDR3 consists of 12 residues. Germline loops: CDR1 MDHEN, CDR2 SYDVKM.

The gene calls are TRBV19 and TRBJ2-2; the match to TRBD1 covers 10 bases. The CDR3 runs to 18 residues. Germline lookup yields CDR1 LNHDA and CDR2 SQIVND (reference sequence). V was clipped by 5 bases and J by 4 bases; unmatched bases: 13. Here the CDR3 reads CASSDTGTGVMGTGELFF. In DNA form, the CDR3 reads TGTGCCAGTAGTGACACCGGGACAGGGGTAATGGGCACCGGGGAGCTGTTTTTT.

The chain is built from TRBV19 and TRBJ1-3; a possible D gene is TRBD1 (6 bases). V gave up 7 bases and J gave up 0 bases, with 22 bases separating them. There are 18 residues in the CDR3. Per germline, CDR1 LNHDA and CDR2 SQIVND (reference sequence). The CDR3 DNA reads as TGTGCCAGTACCACTCACGGGACACGGCAATACTCTGGAAACACCATATATTTT. Translated: CASTTHGTRQYSGNTIYF.

In its sample, this clone was seen once. The V and J genes are TRBV2 and TRBJ2-5, with TRBD2 matching over 9 bases. This CDR3 is 16 amino acids long. The germline gives CDR1 SNHLY, CDR2 FYNNEI. Trimming took 3 bases from V and 4 from J; bases not matched to a gene: 9. The CDR3 DNA reads TGTGCCAGCAGTGAGCAGGCAGCGGGAGGTGTAGAGACCCAGTACTTC. It specifies CASSEQAAGGVETQYF.

The V and J genes are TRBV7-8 and TRBJ2-1, with 7 nucleotides matching TRBD2. The CDR3 is 15 amino acids. Unmatched junction bases numbered 2, after V lost 3 bases and J lost 0 bases. Germline assignment: CDR1 SGHVS and CDR2 FQNEAQ. CDR3: CASSFGGSSYNEQFF. Written as DNA, the CDR3 is TGTGCCAGCAGCTTCGGCGGGAGCTCCTACAATGAGCAGTTCTTC.

The chain is built from TRBV5-4 and TRBJ1-6; D is uncertain. This CDR3 is 12 amino acids long. Germline V gene sequence: CDR1 SGHNT, CDR2 YYREEE (reference sequence). The germline V and J ends were trimmed by 3 bases and 9 bases, with 7 bases remaining between them. This CDR3 reads CASSWESSPLHF. For the CDR3, the DNA is TGTGCCAGCAGCTGGGAGAGTTCACCCCTCCACTTT.

The chain uses TRBV5-1 and TRBJ2-5; the D gene is possibly TRBD2 (6 bases). V was shortened by 4 bases and J by 2 bases, with 12 bases between the two germline ends. This CDR3 has 14 amino acids. CDR1 SGHRS and CDR2 YFSETQ come from the germline V gene. In DNA, the CDR3 is TGCGCCAGCAGCCCGGGGAGCGGGCAAGAGACCCAGTACTTC. It specifies CASSPGSGQETQYF.

CDR3 in amino acids: CASSLEATYEQYF. The CDR3 DNA reads as TGTGCCAGCAGCTTAGAAGCAACCTACGAGCAGTACTTC. The rearrangement links TRBV7-6 to TRBJ2-7; D is unresolved. CDR3 length equals 13 residues. Looked up from germline, CDR1 is SGHVS and CDR2 is FNYEAQ. Deletions cut 1 base from V and 2 bases from J, with 6 bases between.

The chain employs TRBV12-5 and TRBJ1-1; D gene ambiguous. The CDR3 is 12 residues long. The V gene's germline CDR1 is LGHNT and CDR2 FRNRAP. Trimming left V 5 bases short and J 2 bases short, with 6 bases between. CDR3 nucleotide sequence: TGTGCTAGTGGTCCCCCTAACACTGAAGCTTTCTTT. Translation gives CASGPPNTEAFF.

CDR3 region: CASSYSKDRGYEQYF. CDR3 coding DNA: TGTGCCAGCAGTTACTCGAAGGACAGGGGCTACGAGCAGTACTTC. V usage is TRBV6-5 and J usage is TRBJ2-7; the match to TRBD1 covers 9 bases. This CDR3 region has 15 residues. Per germline, CDR1 MNHEY and CDR2 SVGAGI. V trimming: 0 bases; J trimming: 3 bases; junction bases outside the gene matches: 3.

Written as DNA, the CDR3 is TGTGCCAGCAGTTTATCGGGGGGGGCAGGTCAGTATTTT. This sequence encodes CASSLSGGAGQYF. V usage is TRBV27 and J usage is TRBJ2-3, with TRBD2 as a possible D gene (7 bases). From germline, CDR1 is MNHEY and CDR2 SMNVEV (reference sequence). The CDR3 is 13 amino acids. V lost 0 bases and J 12 bases, leaving 13 bases between the germline ends.

The chain joins TRBV19 to TRBJ2-1, with 7 bases matching TRBD1. The CDR3 has 16 residues. Germline CDR1 reads LNHDA; CDR2 reads SQIVND (reference sequence). The V gene end was trimmed by 6 bases and the J gene end by 8 bases; junction bases not matched to a gene: 16. The CDR3, as DNA: TGTGCCAGTAGGAAAGGGGCTCCCAAGGGGGCGGATGAGCAGTTCTTC. Translating it yields CASRKGAPKGADEQFF.

This chain joins TRBV7-9 and TRBJ1-2; D remains ambiguous. V was cut by 7 bases and J by 3 bases, with 9 bases left in between. The V gene's germline CDR1 is SEHNR and CDR2 FQNEAQ (reference sequence). This CDR3 spans 12 amino acids. The CDR3 here is CASTSSDYGYTF. The CDR3 nucleotides read TGTGCCAGCACCTCAAGCGACTATGGCTACACCTTC.

This rearrangement joins TRBV6-6 to TRBJ1-3, with D maybe TRBD1 (5 bases). The CDR3 extends over 15 amino acids. Germline V gene lookup returns CDR1 MNHNY and CDR2 SVGAGI (reference sequence). V lost 6 bases, J lost 2 bases, and 14 bases lay in between. The CDR3 DNA reads as TGTGCCAGCAGCCCCGAATGGGGCCCTGGAAACACCATATATTTT. Translated: CASSPEWGPGNTIYF.

The chain uses TRBV29-1 and TRBJ2-7; TRBD2 matches at 14 bases. From germline, CDR1 is SQVTM and CDR2 ANQGSEA. This CDR3 is 16 amino acids long. Losses at the gene ends were 1 base for V and 5 bases for J; bases not matched to a gene: 7. Written as DNA, the CDR3 is TGCAGCGTTGAAGGACTAGCGGGAGGGTCTGGCGACGAGCAGTACTTC. This translates into CSVEGLAGGSGDEQYF.

Concerning this clone: The sample has other DNA sequences that encode this CDR3 too. The chain uses TRBV7-2 and TRBJ2-2; D may be TRBD1 (6 bases). Between the trimmed V and J ends, which lost 1 base and 5 bases, there was a span of 8 bases. The V gene's germline CDR1 is SGHTA and CDR2 FQGNSA. This CDR3 is built from 14 residues. The CDR3 sequence: CASSLGQGTGELFF. In DNA, the CDR3 is TGTGCCAGCAGCTTAGGGCAGGGGACCGGGGAGCTGTTTTTT.

CDR3 amino acids: CASSEVNGLFQETQYF. DNA of the CDR3: TGTGCCAGCAGTGAAGTTAACGGGTTGTTTCAAGAGACCCAGTACTTC. This chain uses TRBV25-1 with TRBJ2-5; unclear D gene. The CDR3 extends over 16 amino acids. Germline V gene sequence: CDR1 MGHDK, CDR2 SYGVNS. V lost 2 bases and J lost 2, with 15 bases in between.

The rearrangement links TRBV10-1 to TRBJ2-1, with 7 bases identical to TRBD2. The CDR3 extends over 13 amino acids. Germline trimming cut 7 bases from V and 5 bases from J; bases unmatched to any gene: 5. In germline, CDR1 is WNHNN, CDR2 SYGVQD (reference sequence). The CDR3 region is CASKGLADNEQFF. The DNA of the CDR3 is TGCGCCAGCAAAGGGCTAGCGGACAATGAGCAGTTCTTC.

This clone has just a few counts. The chain links TRBV30 to TRBJ2-1; 7 bases are a match to TRBD1. Germline CDR1 reads GTSNPN; CDR2 reads SVGIG (reference sequence). The CDR3 has 15 residues. The J segment lost 5 bases and the V segment lost 2 bases, leaving 9 bases of the junction unmatched. The chain's CDR3 is CAWSLGAGGHNEQFF. The CDR3 DNA reads TGTGCCTGGAGTCTCGGGGCAGGGGGACACAATGAGCAGTTCTTC.

The chain carries TRBV2 and TRBJ2-3, with 11 bases lining up with TRBD1. Trimming cost V 11 bases and J 4 bases; bases outside gene matches: 8. This CDR3 has 14 residues. Germline V CDR1 and CDR2: SNHLY, FYNNEI. Here the CDR3 reads CAGGQGANADTQYF. CDR3 nucleotide sequence: TGTGCCGGAGGACAGGGGGCTAACGCAGATACGCAGTATTTT.

The chain combines TRBV10-3 with TRBJ1-1, with 8 bases matching TRBD1. This CDR3 contains 14 residues. J lost 2 bases, V lost 5 bases, and 4 bases had no gene match. CDR1 ENHRY and CDR2 SYGVKD come from the germline V gene. CDR3 bases: TGTGCCATCAGTTCACAGGGGGTCAACACTGAAGCTTTCTTT. Protein: CAISSQGVNTEAFF.

V and J are TRBV5-6 and TRBJ2-2; D gene unclear. CDR1 and CDR2 (germline): SGHDT, YYEEEE. The CDR3 contains 12 residues. V lost 5 bases to trimming and J lost 3 bases, with 5 bases between them. CDR3 sequence: CASRIDTGELFF. The CDR3 nucleotides are TGTGCCAGCAGAATAGACACCGGGGAGCTGTTTTTT.